Following are 13 T cell receptor beta chains from one sample sequenced in a study of T cell repertoires in cytomegalovirus infection. Each CDR3 protein gets one entry after TCRdb re-called the reads with MiXCR. There are approximately 500,000 distinct CDR3 sequences in the sample; approximately 10% occur only once, and roughly 10% lies in the top ten. The sample taken for sequencing was PBMCs. The receptors stem from a human donor in good health (CMV status not recorded). Some clones in this sample may be carry-over from other donors' samples.

The CDR3 nucleotides are TGTGCCAGCAGGGGGTGGGGACGGTTGAGCAATCAGCCCCAGCATTTT. It translates to CASRGWGRLSNQPQHF. The chain recombines TRBV6-6 with TRBJ1-5; a weak D match, TRBD1 (5 bases). This CDR3 contains 16 residues. Germline CDR1 and CDR2: MNHNY and SVGAGI (reference sequence). Trimming took off 6 bases at V and 1 base at J, with 16 bases between the two ends.

Many counts were recorded for this clonotype. This chain joins TRBV10-3 and TRBJ2-2; 8 bases are shared with TRBD1. The CDR3 sequence is 14 residues long. Germline V gene data show CDR1 as ENHRY and CDR2 as SYGVKD. V lost 6 bases, J lost 5 bases, and 5 bases stayed unmatched. For the CDR3, the DNA is TGTGCCATCAGCGGACAGGGAAAAACCGGGGAGCTGTTTTTT. Translation gives CAISGQGKTGELFF.

In its sample, this clonotype was seen many times. V and J are TRBV7-9 and TRBJ2-7, with 7 bases aligning to TRBD1. J was trimmed by 3 bases and V by 1 base; bases with no gene match: 6. This CDR3 is 15 amino acids long. Germline lookup yields CDR1 SEHNR and CDR2 FQNEAQ (reference sequence). The CDR3 loop is CASSLVGQVIYEQYF. The CDR3, as DNA: TGTGCCAGCAGCTTAGTAGGACAGGTAATCTACGAGCAGTACTTC.

The table lists this clonotype with many counts. V usage is TRBV4-2 and J usage is TRBJ2-1, with 8 bases aligning to TRBD2. V shed 4 bases, J shed 8 bases, and the junction held 10 bases outside the gene matches. The germline gives CDR1 LGHNA, CDR2 YNFKEQ. The CDR3 is 15 residues long. CDR3 coding DNA: TGTGCCAGCAGCCCAGAGCGGGAGAGGTTACATGAGCAGTTCTTC. The encoded protein is CASSPERERLHEQFF.

The CDR3 loop is CASSGGNTGFQETQYF. The DNA for the CDR3 is TGCGCCAGCAGCGGGGGGAATACAGGGTTCCAAGAGACCCAGTACTTC. The rearrangement uses TRBV5-1 and TRBJ2-5; D is tentatively TRBD1 or TRBD2 (6 bases each). Germline CDR1 reads SGHRS; CDR2 reads YFSETQ. V was pared by 4 bases and J by 1 base, with 17 bases between. The CDR3 sequence is 16 residues long.

The V gene is TRBV24-1, the J gene TRBJ2-2; possibly TRBD1 or TRBD2 for D (6 bases each). Deletions cut 1 base from V and 5 bases from J, with 13 bases between. Germline lookup yields CDR1 KGHDR and CDR2 SFDVKD. The CDR3 runs to 16 residues. The CDR3 here is CATSDLLRGGTGELFF. CDR3 bases: TGTGCCACCAGTGATTTACTCAGGGGAGGAACCGGGGAGCTGTTTTTT.

This clonotype was detected ten times or more. As DNA, the CDR3 is TGTGCCAGCAGCTTAATGAACAGGGGGCCCTACGAGCAGTACTTC. Its translation is CASSLMNRGPYEQYF. This chain connects TRBV7-4 to TRBJ2-7; 9 bases are shared with TRBD1. Losses at the gene ends were 2 bases for V and 2 bases for J; bases not matched to a gene: 4. The CDR3 sequence is 15 residues long. Germline V lookup: CDR1 SGHVT, CDR2 SQSDAQ. The complete variable domain, with remaining parts taken from reference TRBV7-4 and TRBJ2-7, reads GAGVSQSPRYKVAKRGRDVALRCDSISGHVTLYWYRQTLGQGSEVLTYSQSDAQRDKSGRPSGRFSAERPERSVSTLKIQRTEQGDSAVYLCASSLMNRGPYEQYFGPGTRLTVT.

Many counts were recorded for this clonotype. The chain couples TRBV7-8 to TRBJ2-3, with TRBD2 as a possible D gene (5 bases). Trimming took 5 bases from V and 8 from J, leaving 11 bases between them. Germline V gene data show CDR1 as SGHVS and CDR2 as FQNEAQ. This CDR3 has 12 residues. As DNA, the CDR3 is TGTGCCAGCAGCGGCATACGGGGTACGCAGTATTTT. Translating gives CASSGIRGTQYF.

Details on this clonotype: The junction and the germline gene differ at one end; a read error may be behind it. This chain connects TRBV19 to TRBJ1-1; 10 nucleotides line up with TRBD1. The length of the CDR3 is 13 residues. Germline V gives CDR1 LNHDA, CDR2 SQIVND (reference sequence). The CDR3 is CASSTNRDRGCVF. The CDR3 DNA reads as TGTGCCAGTAGCACAAACCGGGACAGGGGTTGCGTTTTT.

This clonotype was observed many times. The rearrangement links TRBV7-8 to TRBJ2-5, with D possibly TRBD1 on 7 matching bases. Trimming left V 5 bases short and J 1 base short, with 17 bases between. The CDR3 contains 16 residues. CDR1 is SGHVS and CDR2 is FQNEAQ in the germline V gene. The CDR3 sequence is CASSGGQGVSQETQYF. DNA of the CDR3: TGTGCCAGCAGCGGGGGGCAGGGGGTAAGCCAAGAGACCCAGTACTTC.

This clonotype has a count of ten or more. This chain connects TRBV20-1 to TRBJ2-1; a weak D match, TRBD2 (5 bases). CDR1 and CDR2 from the germline V gene are DFQATT and SNEGSKA (reference sequence). The CDR3 sequence is 15 residues long. V gave up 0 bases and J gave up 2 bases, with 11 bases separating them. The CDR3 region is CSARDTAETYNEQFF. The DNA of the CDR3 is TGCAGTGCTAGAGACACAGCGGAAACCTACAATGAGCAGTTCTTC.

The chain joins TRBV18 to TRBJ2-7; 10 bases are a match to TRBD1. This CDR3 contains 19 residues. J gave up 4 bases and V 5 bases, and 20 bases lay outside the gene matches. CDR1 and CDR2 (germline): KGHSH, LQKENI. The CDR3 here is CASSADRGATLPANYEQYF. The CDR3 DNA is TGTGCCAGCTCAGCGGACAGGGGGGCTACCTTACCCGCAAATTACGAGCAGTACTTC.

This clonotype was picked up many times. The chain employs TRBV6-1 and TRBJ1-1; tentative D call: TRBD1 (5 bases). CDR3 length: 16 amino acids. Germline-derived CDR1 and CDR2 are MNHNS and SASEGT. V lost 5 bases, J lost 2 bases, and 18 bases lay in between. The CDR3 loop is CASSLQVTQSNTEAFF. CDR3 coding DNA: TGTGCCAGCAGTTTACAGGTCACGCAGTCAAACACTGAAGCTTTCTTT.